The 24 T cell receptor beta chains below all came from one sample that was sequenced in a study of identical twins (dated by TCRdb to the mid-2010s). The library was obtained by 5' RACE. TCRdb lists the instrument as Illumina HiSeq 2000. TCRdb handled the public reads itself, with Q25 trimming in fastp and clone calling in MiXCR, and kept productive beta chains. Here each entry gathers all rows of one CDR3 protein and keeps the most common genes and DNA. For this sample the table gives hundreds of thousands of distinct CDR3 sequences, of which 9% to 15% were detected only once. Approximately 7.9% of the sample is in the top ten clones. This same sample was also part of a study on yellow fever vaccine responses in identical twins.

The sequencing input was CD8+ T cells sorted from blood. Every receptor here comes from a woman between 18 and 29 years old in good health.

This clonotype has a handful of counts. Here the CDR3 reads CASSLRGSRDEQYV. The CDR3 bases are TGTGCCAGCTCACTCCGGGGTAGTCGGGACGAGCAGTACGTC. The chain carries TRBV6-1 and TRBJ2-7; D is perhaps TRBD2 (5 bases). Looked up from germline, CDR1 is MNHNS and CDR2 is SASEGT. With 8 bases removed from V and 5 bases from J, the gap between germline ends came to 19 bases. This CDR3 is 14 amino acids long.

V is TRBV4-1 and J is TRBJ2-1, with D possibly called TRBD1 or TRBD2 (7 bases each). Germline V gene lookup returns CDR1 MGHRA and CDR2 YSYEKL. V gave up 3 bases and J gave up 7 bases, with 13 bases separating them. The CDR3 sequence is 14 residues long. CDR3 DNA sequence: TGCGCCAGCAGCCAGACAGGGAGGGGTAATGAGCAGTTCTTC. This translates into CASSQTGRGNEQFF.

This clonotype turned up a few times. The V and J genes are TRBV7-9 and TRBJ2-2, with a possible D match to TRBD2 (5 bases). CDR3 length: 13 residues. The germline CDR1 and CDR2 sequences are SEHNR and FQNEAQ (reference sequence). Trimming pared 4 bases from V and 8 bases from J, leaving 11 bases between. As DNA, the CDR3 is TGTGCCAGCAGCTCCACTAGTTCTGGGGAGCTGTTTTTT. It translates to CASSSTSSGELFF. The whole variable domain, remainder taken from reference TRBV7-9 and TRBJ2-2, is DTGVSQNPRHKITKRGQNVTFRCDPISEHNRLYWYRQTLGQGPEFLTYFQNEAQLEKSRLLSDRFSAERPKGSFSTLEIQRTEQGDSAMYLCASSSTSSGELFFGEGSRLTVL.

V usage is TRBV6-4 and J usage is TRBJ2-1; D is uncertain. From germline, CDR1 is MRHNA and CDR2 SNTAGT. Between the trimmed V and J ends, which lost 9 bases and 7 bases, there was a span of 7 bases. The CDR3 length is 10 residues. The CDR3 spells CARAVNEQFF. Here the CDR3 DNA reads TGTGCCAGGGCCGTGAATGAGCAGTTCTTC.

The chain has TRBV20-1 and TRBJ1-2; the D gene is possibly TRBD1 (5 bases). Trimming removed 0 bases from V and 3 bases from J, with 11 bases in between. The germline V gene encodes CDR1 DFQATT and CDR2 SNEGSKA (reference sequence). CDR3 length: 14 residues. The CDR3: CSARDDRGDYGYTF. The CDR3 bases are TGCAGTGCTAGAGATGATCGGGGGGACTATGGCTACACCTTC.

This sequence joins TRBV9 and TRBJ1-1; 10 bases align to TRBD1. The CDR3 covers 14 residues. The germline V gene has CDR1 SGDLS and CDR2 YYNGEE. Trimming removed 3 bases from V and 1 base from J; junction bases left unmatched: 0. Here the CDR3 DNA reads TGTGCCAGCAGCGGGACAGGGGGGAACACTGAAGCTTTCTTT. Translation gives CASSGTGGNTEAFF.

This clonotype appeared many times. The chain links TRBV4-1 to TRBJ1-1; the D gene is possibly TRBD1 (6 bases). Germline loops: CDR1 MGHRA, CDR2 YSYEKL. Trimming took 3 bases from V and 6 from J, leaving 14 bases between them. CDR3 length: 14 amino acids. Here the CDR3 DNA reads TGCGCCAGCAGCCAGCTAGGGGGTACCGCTGAAGCTTTCTTT. Amino acids: CASSQLGGTAEAFF.

This clonotype was recorded many times. V usage is TRBV25-1 and J usage is TRBJ2-1; TRBD2 matches 8 bases. J was trimmed by 4 bases and V by 7 bases; bases with no gene match: 9. From germline, CDR1 is MGHDK and CDR2 SYGVNS. This CDR3 is built from 15 residues. The CDR3 spells CASTYPGGPYNEQFF. In nucleotides, the CDR3 is TGTGCCAGCACATACCCGGGAGGGCCTTACAATGAGCAGTTCTTC.

In its sample, this clonotype was seen a few times. The J gene is TRBJ1-6, the V gene TRBV4-1; a possible D gene is TRBD1 (5 bases). Germline CDR1 is MGHRA and CDR2 is YSYEKL. Deletions cut 4 bases from V and 9 bases from J, with 16 bases between. The CDR3 runs to 15 residues. The DNA of the CDR3 is TGCGCCAGCAGCCCAAACGCTGGGGCATCTTCACCCCTCCACTTT. As protein: CASSPNAGASSPLHF.

This clonotype was counted at least ten times. The V gene is TRBV20-1, the J gene TRBJ1-2; D is undetermined. V lost 6 bases and J lost 4, with 12 bases in between. In germline, CDR1 is DFQATT, CDR2 SNEGSKA (reference sequence). The length of the CDR3 is 12 residues. The DNA for the CDR3 is TGCAGTGCACCCGGGAGCAGCTATGGCTACACCTTC. Its protein is CSAPGSSYGYTF.

This clonotype has only a few counts. The gene calls are TRBV2 and TRBJ2-7; D might be TRBD1 or TRBD2, each matching 5 bases. CDR1 is SNHLY, CDR2 FYNNEI, per germline. CDR3 length: 14 residues. V lost 5 bases and J 2 bases, leaving 13 bases between the germline ends. CDR3 region: CASSLTADPYEQYF. The CDR3 coding sequence is TGTGCCAGCAGTCTGACAGCGGATCCCTACGAGCAGTACTTC.

The chain combines TRBV5-4 with TRBJ2-3; TRBD2 might be the D (6 bases). Germline lookup yields CDR1 SGHNT and CDR2 YYREEE (reference sequence). The V gene lost 1 base and the J gene lost 9 bases, with 30 bases spanning the gap. CDR3 length: 19 residues. CDR3 nucleotides: TGTGCCAGCAGCTTGATGGGCCCGCCGGGGGTTCGGGGCACAGTGACGCAGTATTTT. Encoded protein: CASSLMGPPGVRGTVTQYF. Together with reference TRBV5-4 and TRBJ2-3, the CDR3 gives the full variable domain: ETGVTQSPTHLIKTRGQQVTLRCSSQSGHNTVSWYQQALGQGPQFIFQYYREEENGRGNFPPRFSGLQFPNYSSELNVNALELDDSALYLCASSLMGPPGVRGTVTQYFGPGTRLTVL.

The chain is built from TRBV10-3 and TRBJ2-1; D call uncertain. CDR3 size: 11 residues. V lost 2 bases to trimming and J lost 7 bases, with 3 bases between them. CDR1 is ENHRY, CDR2 SYGVKD, per germline. The chain's CDR3 is CAISERNEQFF. The CDR3 DNA follows: TGTGCCATCAGTGAGCGGAATGAGCAGTTCTTC.

This clonotype was observed a handful of times. The chain is built from TRBV7-6 and TRBJ2-1, with 9 bases aligning to TRBD1. The CDR3 has 15 amino acids. V was clipped by 4 bases and J by 6 bases; unmatched bases: 7. Germline loops: CDR1 SGHVS, CDR2 FNYEAQ. DNA of the CDR3: TGTGCCAGCAGCTCTAGGACAGGGGATCGCAATGAGCAGTTCTTC. It codes for CASSSRTGDRNEQFF.

This rearrangement joins TRBV25-1 to TRBJ2-7, with 8 bases fitting TRBD1. CDR1 and CDR2 from the germline V gene are MGHDK and SYGVNS. The CDR3 covers 14 residues. J gave up 5 bases and V 6 bases, and 9 bases lay outside the gene matches. CDR3 nucleotides: TGTGCCAGCAGCCCCTACGACAGGGGCCACGAGCAGTACTTC. It translates to CASSPYDRGHEQYF.

This clonotype was detected many times. The genes are TRBV7-9 and TRBJ2-1; 10 nucleotides line up with TRBD1. The V gene end was trimmed by 3 bases and the J gene end by 2 bases; junction bases not matched to a gene: 4. CDR1 and CDR2 from the germline V gene are SEHNR and FQNEAQ (reference sequence). The CDR3 runs to 16 residues. The CDR3 reads CASSFKGQGAYNEQFF. The CDR3 DNA reads as TGTGCCAGCAGCTTTAAAGGACAGGGGGCCTACAATGAGCAGTTCTTC.

This clonotype was seen a handful of times. The chain joins TRBV11-2 to TRBJ1-1, with 8 bases identical to TRBD1. V trimming: 2 bases; J trimming: 1 base; junction bases outside the gene matches: 9. The CDR3 consists of 17 residues. Germline V gene data show CDR1 as SGHAT and CDR2 as FQNNGV. CDR3 bases: TGTGCCAGCAGCTTATTACCCGGGACAGGAGAGAACACTGAAGCTTTCTTT. Its translation: CASSLLPGTGENTEAFF.

The chain carries TRBV10-3 and TRBJ2-2, with 9 bases matching TRBD2. The CDR3 loop spans 17 amino acids. V shed 8 bases and J 2 bases; nucleotides not matched to a gene: 12. Germline loops: CDR1 ENHRY, CDR2 SYGVKD. The CDR3, as DNA: TGTGCCATCCGAAGGGCTAGCGGGACCCGCAACACCGGGGAGCTGTTTTTT. It specifies CAIRRASGTRNTGELFF.

The chain uses TRBV7-9 and TRBJ2-7; TRBD2 aligns across 8 bases. The ends lost 5 bases at V and 3 bases at J; junction bases unmatched: 9. The CDR3 is 15 residues long. The V gene's germline CDR1 is SEHNR and CDR2 FQNEAQ (reference sequence). In DNA, the CDR3 is TGTGCCAGCAGCCCAAGTACGGGAGGGATCTACGAGCAGTACTTC. This sequence encodes CASSPSTGGIYEQYF.

V is TRBV6-4 and J is TRBJ1-3; no clear D gene. V lost 3 bases and J 0 bases, leaving 18 bases between the germline ends. The CDR3 length is 18 residues. Germline CDR1 and CDR2: MRHNA and SNTAGT. The CDR3 region has the DNA TGTGCCAGCAGTGAGTATAACCAGGACCGACGCTCTGGAAACACCATATATTTT. Its protein is CASSEYNQDRRSGNTIYF.

The V gene is TRBV11-2, the J gene TRBJ2-3, with 8 bases matching TRBD2. Germline V gene sequence: CDR1 SGHAT, CDR2 FQNNGV. The CDR3 extends over 15 amino acids. V gave up 0 bases and J gave up 5 bases; unmatched junction bases: 4. CDR3 amino acids: CASSLESGGLDTQYF. The CDR3 DNA sequence: TGTGCCAGCAGCTTAGAGTCGGGGGGGCTAGATACGCAGTATTTT.

This chain connects TRBV19 to TRBJ2-7, with a weak D call TRBD2 (6 bases). The CDR3 loop spans 13 amino acids. The germline CDR1 and CDR2 sequences are LNHDA and SQIVND (reference sequence). The ends were cut back, 6 bases at V and 6 bases at J, with 15 bases in the middle. The CDR3 nucleotides are TGTGCCAGTAGCGGGCAGGGAGGAAGCGAGCAGTACGTC. Translated, it gives CASSGQGGSEQYV.

This clonotype was found a few times. The rearrangement links TRBV10-3 to TRBJ2-2; TRBD1 is a possible D gene (6 bases). The CDR3 consists of 15 residues. Trimming cost V 8 bases and J 1 base, with 14 bases left between them. Germline V gene sequence: CDR1 ENHRY, CDR2 SYGVKD. In DNA, the CDR3 is TGTGCCATCCCGAGGACAGATTTGAACACCGGGGAGCTGTTTTTT. This encodes CAIPRTDLNTGELFF.

CDR3 loop: CASRDYLLVGDTGELFF. The CDR3 DNA reads TGTGCCAGCAGAGACTATCTATTAGTGGGGGACACCGGGGAGCTGTTTTTT. V is TRBV12-3 or TRBV12-4 and J is TRBJ2-2; D is tentatively TRBD1 or TRBD2 (5 bases each). V gave up 6 bases and J gave up 3 bases, with 20 bases separating them. There are 17 residues in the CDR3.